This record looks at one T cell receptor (beta chain) sequence and its context. Germline V gene data show CDR1 as SGHRS and CDR2 as YFSETQ. The J segment lost 3 bases and the V segment lost 3 bases, leaving 11 bases of the junction unmatched. This CDR3 region has 16 residues. This sample is drawn from a study of cytomegalovirus exposure and HLA in healthy donors. Study summary: Early release data held 85 million or so unique TCRs from HLA-typed donors.

Primers: 60 Vbeta forward and 13 Jbeta reverse. Generated by immunoSEQ multiplex PCR, the TCRdb table keeps only in-frame clones and is missing some. The repertoire consists of roughly 150,000 clones, with roughly four fifths occurring once and the leading ten covering 1.5% to 1.7%. Unrecorded immune exposures were likely, despite nominal health at sampling. The sequence derives from a man in his forties or fifties in good health and CMV-seronegative. V usage is TRBV5-1 and J usage is TRBJ1-1, with 7 bases aligning to TRBD1. Input material: PBMCs. The DNA for the CDR3 is TGCGCCAGCAGCTGGCGTGAACAGGGGCCATACACTGAAGCTTTCTTT. It encodes CASSWREQGPYTEAFF.